Following are 17 T cell receptor beta chains from one sample sequenced in a study of CXCR3-negative and CXCR3-positive naive CD8 T cells. Study conclusions and caveats: TRB CDR3s were more hydrophobic in CXCR3-positive than in CXCR3-negative naive cells.

With UMI labels, 5' RACE was used to prepare the TRB cDNA libraries. TCRdb re-called the 5' RACE reads and shows each CDR3 protein once, DNA omitted. The sample includes roughly 99,000 distinct CDR3 sequences. Antigens for these TCRs are unknown. The source material was naive CXCR3+ CD8+ T cells from blood. Subset: CD45RO-CCR7+CD27+CD95- naive CD8+ T cells expressing CXCR3 (TNR3+). These receptors were obtained from a human donor in good health. Some clones in this sample may be carry-over from other donors' samples.

This chain uses TRBV28 with TRBJ2-4; checking the TCRdb D call of TRBD1 is not possible without DNA. This CDR3 region has 16 residues. In germline, CDR1 is MDHEN, CDR2 SYDVKM. The CDR3 reads CASRNTGGIAKNIQYF.

The chain joins TRBV14 to TRBJ2-7; as DNA is missing, the TRBD2 call by TCRdb cannot be tested. The CDR3 totals 16 residues. Germline CDR1 is SGHDN and CDR2 is FVKESK. CDR3 loop: CASSQLGASNPIEQYF.

This chain connects TRBV12-3 or TRBV12-4 to TRBJ1-1; TCRdb names TRBD1, which stays unverified in the absence of DNA. The length of the CDR3 is 14 residues. The CDR3 reads CASSFFDGGAEAFF.

The rearrangement links TRBV6-5 to TRBJ2-3; TCRdb picks TRBD2, but there is no DNA to check that call. Germline-derived CDR1 and CDR2 are MNHEY and SVGAGI. This CDR3 is 18 amino acids long. CDR3 in amino acids: CASSYRGGVSGGTDTQYF.

CDR3 residues: CAISELYDVQAPQETQYF. V is TRBV10-3 and J is TRBJ2-5; TCRdb outputs TRBD1, but without DNA this stays unchecked. Germline CDR1 ENHRY, CDR2 SYGVKD. The CDR3 has 18 residues.

The chain uses TRBV5-1 and TRBJ2-3; no DNA is available, so the TRBD2 call from TCRdb remains unchecked. CDR3 length: 16 residues. From germline, CDR1 is SGHRS and CDR2 YFSETQ. CDR3 residues: CASSPGLAVITDTQYF.

The chain recombines TRBV29-1 with TRBJ2-2. Germline assignment: CDR1 SQVTM and CDR2 ANQGSEA. The CDR3 is made up of 11 amino acids. CDR3 sequence: CSVVASGELFF.

The chain has TRBV7-9 and TRBJ2-1. Germline V gives CDR1 SEHNR, CDR2 FQNEAQ (reference sequence). CDR3 size: 15 residues. CDR3 sequence: CASSSTGTPDNEQFF.

The chain has TRBV6-2 or TRBV6-3 and TRBJ2-3; the TCRdb call, TRBD2, lacks DNA for checking. CDR1 is MNHEY, CDR2 SVGEGT, per germline. The CDR3 is 17 amino acids. CDR3: CASSYLGLAGSTDTQYF.

The genes are TRBV6-2 or TRBV6-3 and TRBJ2-5; the D call of TRBD2 rests on TCRdb alone, since no DNA is present to check it. Germline-derived CDR1 and CDR2 are MNHEY and SVGEGT. The CDR3 consists of 15 residues. This CDR3 reads CASSYQLAGEETQYF.

The chain joins TRBV20-1 to TRBJ1-4; no DNA is available, so the TRBD1 call from TCRdb remains unchecked. The length of the CDR3 is 17 residues. Looked up from germline, CDR1 is DFQATT and CDR2 is SNEGSKA (reference sequence). CDR3 region: CSARIWEGQATNEKLFF.

The V call is TRBV2, the J call TRBJ2-3; TCRdb lists TRBD1, though no DNA is available to test this call. Per the germline V gene, CDR1 is SNHLY and CDR2 is FYNNEI. This CDR3 has 18 residues. The CDR3 spells CASSEGRGRGYNTDTQYF.

This chain uses TRBV4-3 with TRBJ2-1; TCRdb gives TRBD2 as the D gene, but with no DNA this cannot be confirmed. Germline CDR1 is LGHNA and CDR2 is YSLEER. The CDR3 has 17 residues. The CDR3 protein is CASSRLSGGAFVNEQFF.

The chain carries TRBV7-7 and TRBJ2-5; TCRdb returns TRBD1, unconfirmable since there is no DNA. The CDR3 runs 16 residues. Germline V gene sequence: CDR1 SSHAT, CDR2 FNYEAQ (reference sequence). CDR3: CASSLRPSASPETQYF.

This chain connects TRBV29-1 to TRBJ2-3; the D call from TCRdb, TRBD1, cannot be confirmed without DNA. The CDR3 is 13 residues long. Germline V gives CDR1 SQVTM, CDR2 ANQGSEA. This CDR3 is CSVLTGNADTQYF.

CDR3 protein: CASSRYRAEAFF. This chain uses TRBV6-5 with TRBJ1-1; TCRdb returns TRBD1, unconfirmable since there is no DNA. CDR1 and CDR2 (germline): MNHEY, SVGAGI. This CDR3 is built from 12 residues.

The gene calls are TRBV2 and TRBJ2-1. Germline assignment: CDR1 SNHLY and CDR2 FYNNEI. This CDR3 region has 14 residues. The CDR3 here is CASSATGSYNEHFF.